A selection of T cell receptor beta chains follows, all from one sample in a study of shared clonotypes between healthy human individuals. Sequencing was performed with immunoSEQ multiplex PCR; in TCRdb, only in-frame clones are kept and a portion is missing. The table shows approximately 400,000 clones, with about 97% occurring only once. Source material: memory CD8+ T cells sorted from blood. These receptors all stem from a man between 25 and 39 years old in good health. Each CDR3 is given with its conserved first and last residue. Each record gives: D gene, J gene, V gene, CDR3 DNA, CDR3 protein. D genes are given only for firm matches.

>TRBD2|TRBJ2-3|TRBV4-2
TGTGCCAGCAGCCAAGGGCGGGAGGCGGGGACAGATACGCAGTATTTT
CASSQGREAGTDTQYF
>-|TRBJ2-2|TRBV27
TGTGCCAGCAGTCCCCAGGACCGCATGAACACCGGGGAGCTGTTTTTT
CASSPQDRMNTGELFF
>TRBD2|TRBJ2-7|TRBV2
TGTGCCAGCAGTACCGATAGCGGGAGCCCCGCTACCGAGCAGTACTTC
CASSTDSGSPATEQYF
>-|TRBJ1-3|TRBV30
TGTGCCTGGTCAGTGAGGTCAGCTGGAAACACCATATATTTT
CAWSVRSAGNTIYF
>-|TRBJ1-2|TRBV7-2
TGTGCCAGCAGCTTAGAGGGGTCCCTCGGAGGCTACACCTTC
CASSLEGSLGGYTF
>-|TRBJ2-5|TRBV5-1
TGCGCCAGCAGCTTTGTGGGGGGGCAGGAGACCCAGTACTTC
CASSFVGGQETQYF
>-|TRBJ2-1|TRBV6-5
TGTGCCAGCAGCCTAAGACGCTACAATGAGCAGTTCTTC
CASSLRRYNEQFF
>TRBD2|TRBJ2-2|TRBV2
TGTGCCAGCAGTGAACGTACTAGCGGGAGGGGCACCGGGGAGCTGTTTTTT
CASSERTSGRGTGELFF
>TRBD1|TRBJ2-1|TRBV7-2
TGTGCCAGCAGCTTCCGGGACAGGGACAATGAGCAGTTCTTC
CASSFRDRDNEQFF
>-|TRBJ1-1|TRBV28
TGTGCCAGCAGTTTAACCCACACTGAAGCTTTCTTT
CASSLTHTEAFF